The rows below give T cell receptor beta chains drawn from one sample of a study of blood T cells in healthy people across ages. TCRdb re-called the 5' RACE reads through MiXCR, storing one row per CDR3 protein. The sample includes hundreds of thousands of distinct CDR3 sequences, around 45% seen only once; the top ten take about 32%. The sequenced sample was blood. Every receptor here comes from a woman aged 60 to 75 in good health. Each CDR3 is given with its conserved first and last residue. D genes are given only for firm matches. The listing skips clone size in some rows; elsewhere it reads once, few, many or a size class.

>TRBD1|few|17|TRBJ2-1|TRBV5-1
TGCGCCAGCAGCTTCCGGACAGGGGCCCCCCCAAATGCCGAGCAGTTCTTC
CASSFRTGAPPNAEQFF
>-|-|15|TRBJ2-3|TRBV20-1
TGCAGTGCTAGCTTGAGGCGGACTAGCACAGATACGCAGTATTTT
CSASLRRTSTDTQYF
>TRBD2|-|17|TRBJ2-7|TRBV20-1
TGCAGTGCTAGAGATCCCAATAGCGGGAGGGCGGGGAACGAGCAGTACTTC
CSARDPNSGRAGNEQYF
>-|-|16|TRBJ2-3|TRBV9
TGTGCCAGCAGCCCCTTTGAGTGGGAGTCCGCAGATACGCAGTATTTT
CASSPFEWESADTQYF
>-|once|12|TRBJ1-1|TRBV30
TGTGCCTCCCGGGGAGAGAACACTGAAGCTTTCTTT
CASRGENTEAFF
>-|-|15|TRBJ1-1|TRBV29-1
TGCAGCGTTGAATACCTTTCCTCCCTAAACACTGAAGCTTTCTTT
CSVEYLSSLNTEAFF
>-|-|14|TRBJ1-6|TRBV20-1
TGCAGTGCTAGGGACAGCTTTAGAAATTCACCCCTCCACTTT
CSARDSFRNSPLHF
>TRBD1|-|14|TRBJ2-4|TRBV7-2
TGTGCCAGCAGCTTACAGGGGGCCAAAAACATTCGGTACTTC
CASSLQGAKNIRYF
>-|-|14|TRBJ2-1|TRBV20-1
TGCAGTGCTCCCACCCAGGGTTTCCCCAATGAGCAGTTCTTC
CSAPTQGFPNEQFF
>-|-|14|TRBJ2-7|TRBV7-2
TGTGCCAGCAGCCTCCCTCTACTTGGGTACGAGCAGTACTTC
CASSLPLLGYEQYF
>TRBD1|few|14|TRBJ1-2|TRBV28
TGTGCCAGCAGTTCGACAGGGAAGGGGGGCGGCTACACCTTC
CASSSTGKGGGYTF
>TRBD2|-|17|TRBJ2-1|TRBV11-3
TGTGCCAGCAGCCTTCGGGCTCGGACTAGCGGATACAATGAGCAGTTCTTC
CASSLRARTSGYNEQFF
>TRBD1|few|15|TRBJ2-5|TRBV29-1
TGCAGCGTTGGGGGATGGGACAGTTCTGGGGGGACCCAGTACTTC
CSVGGWDSSGGTQYF
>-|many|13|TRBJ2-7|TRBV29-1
TGCAGCGTTGAAAGTCGCCTTTTGAACGAGCAGTACTTC
CSVESRLLNEQYF
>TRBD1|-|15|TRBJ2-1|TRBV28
TGTGCCTCGACAGGGGGCTCTCCTATTGGGAATGAGCAGTTCTTC
CASTGGSPIGNEQFF
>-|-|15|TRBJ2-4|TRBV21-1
TGTGCCAGCAGCCGGGACTTCCTAGCCAAAAACATTCAGTACTTC
CASSRDFLAKNIQYF
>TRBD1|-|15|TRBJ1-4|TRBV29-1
TGCAGCGCCCAGGGGACAGAAGCAACTAATGAAAAACTGTTTTTT
CSAQGTEATNEKLFF
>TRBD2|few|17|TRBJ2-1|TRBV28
TGTGCCAGCAGACAAACGGGACTAGCGGGCTTATTCAATGAGCAGTTCTTC
CASRQTGLAGLFNEQFF
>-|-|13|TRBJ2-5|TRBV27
TGTGCCAGCAGTCCACTACACGCGGAGACCCAGTACTTC
CASSPLHAETQYF
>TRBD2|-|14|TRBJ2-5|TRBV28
TGTGCCAGCACCGTGCGGGGGGCTGGGGAGACCCAGTACTTC
CASTVRGAGETQYF
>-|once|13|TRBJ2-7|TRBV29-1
TGCAGCGTTGGGAAGGGGACAACTTACGAGCAGTACTTC
CSVGKGTTYEQYF
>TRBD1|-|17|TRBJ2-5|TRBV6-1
TGTGCCAGCAGGTCCACCGGGACAGGTCCCTTGAAAGAGACCCAGTACTTC
CASRSTGTGPLKETQYF
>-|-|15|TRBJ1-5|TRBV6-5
TGTGCCAGCAGTAGATCGACGGATAGCAATCAGCCCCAGCATTTT
CASSRSTDSNQPQHF
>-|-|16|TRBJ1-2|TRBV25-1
TGTGCCAGCAGTGATCCAACTGAAGAATCAGCCTATGGCTACACCTTC
CASSDPTEESAYGYTF
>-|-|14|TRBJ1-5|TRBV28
TGTGCCAGCACCGGGACGGCTAGCAATCAGCCCCAGCATTTT
CASTGTASNQPQHF
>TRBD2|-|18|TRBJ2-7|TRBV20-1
TGCAGTGCTAGAAGGTGGGAGGGACGGATCCTAAGCTCCGACGAGCAGTACTTC
CSARRWEGRILSSDEQYF
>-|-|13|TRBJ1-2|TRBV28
TGTGCCAGCAGCCAGACTCTCAGCTATGGCTACACCTTC
CASSQTLSYGYTF
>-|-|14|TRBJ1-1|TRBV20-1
TGCAGTGCTCCCTTCGGGGGGCTGAACATTGAAGCTTTCTTT
CSAPFGGLNIEAFF
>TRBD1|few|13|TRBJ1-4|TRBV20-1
TGCAGTGCTGGGGGACAGGGTAATGAAAAACTGTTTTTT
CSAGGQGNEKLFF
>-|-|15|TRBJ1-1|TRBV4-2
TGTGCCAGCAGCCAAGACAGGTCGGGTCGAACTGAAGCTTTCTTT
CASSQDRSGRTEAFF
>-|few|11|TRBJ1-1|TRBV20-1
TGCAGTGCGGGAGGACGGGGTGAAGCTTTCTTT
CSAGGRGEAFF
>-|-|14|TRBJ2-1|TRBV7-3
TGTGCCAGCAGCTTATCAGGGTTCTACAATGAGCAGTTCTTC
CASSLSGFYNEQFF
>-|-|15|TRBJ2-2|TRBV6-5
TGTGCCAGCAGAACGAGCCAGACCAACACCGGGGAGCTGTTTTTT
CASRTSQTNTGELFF
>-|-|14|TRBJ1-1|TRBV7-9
TGTGCCAGCAGCACACAGAATCCGAACACTGAAGCTTTCTTT
CASSTQNPNTEAFF
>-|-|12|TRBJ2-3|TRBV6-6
TGTGCCAGCACTCCCGGGACAGATACGCAGTATTTT
CASTPGTDTQYF
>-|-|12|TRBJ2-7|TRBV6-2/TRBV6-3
TGTGCCAGCGAAAGCACAGGGAACGAGCAGTACTTC
CASESTGNEQYF
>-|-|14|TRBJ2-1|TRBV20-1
TGCAGTGCTAGTTGGGGGAGGTTGAACAATGAGCAGTTCTTC
CSASWGRLNNEQFF
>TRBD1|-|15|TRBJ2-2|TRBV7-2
TGTGCCAGCAGCACTTACAGGGGCCCCACCGGGGAGCTGTTTTTT
CASSTYRGPTGELFF
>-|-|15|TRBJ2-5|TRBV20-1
TGCAGTGCTAGAGCCCTGGGACGGATCCAAGAGACCCAGTACTTC
CSARALGRIQETQYF
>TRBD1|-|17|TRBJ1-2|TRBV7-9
TGTGCCAGCAGCATCACCGGGACAGGGGGACGGCTCTATGGCTACACCTTC
CASSITGTGGRLYGYTF